Presented here are 23 T cell receptor beta chains from one specimen sequenced in a study of blood T cell repertoires in COVID-19. Produced via immunoSEQ multiplex PCR; TCRdb's table is partial and in-frame only. This sample carries 40,000 or so clones, about 85% of them seen once, and the ten largest clones take roughly 15%. The sequenced sample consisted of peripheral blood. The source is a human donor in a cohort sampled during active COVID-19.

The chain combines TRBV7-9 with TRBJ1-1; D unresolved. The CDR3 sequence is 13 residues long. Trimming removed 6 bases from V and 0 bases from J, with 8 bases in between. CDR1 is SEHNR, CDR2 FQNEAQ, per germline (reference sequence). CDR3 in amino acids: CASRRPLNTEAFF. CDR3 sequence (DNA): TGTGCCAGCAGGCGTCCGCTGAACACTGAAGCTTTCTTT.

The chain uses TRBV24-1 and TRBJ2-5; 7 bases are a match to TRBD2. The germline gives CDR1 KGHDR, CDR2 SFDVKD. Trimming cost V 3 bases and J 7 bases; bases outside gene matches: 10. The CDR3 has 15 residues. The CDR3 region is CATSDGGDFSGTQYF. CDR3 DNA: TGTGCCACCAGTGATGGGGGGGATTTCTCAGGGACCCAGTACTTC.

The CDR3 DNA follows: TGTGCCAGCAGCTTGGACAGGAATGAAAAACTGTTTTTT. This gives the protein CASSLDRNEKLFF. The chain is built from TRBV11-2 and TRBJ1-4, with 7 nucleotides matching TRBD1. V shed 3 bases and J 5 bases; nucleotides not matched to a gene: 0. CDR3 length: 13 residues. Germline CDR1 and CDR2: SGHAT and FQNNGV.

This clone was picked up one time. The chain has TRBV5-6 and TRBJ2-5; D remains ambiguous. The CDR3 consists of 15 residues. Trimming removed 0 bases from V and 2 bases from J, with 11 bases in between. The V gene's germline CDR1 is SGHDT and CDR2 YYEEEE. The CDR3: CASSLALGRQETQYF. CDR3 nucleotide sequence: TGTGCCAGCAGCTTGGCCCTGGGCAGACAAGAGACCCAGTACTTC.

This chain uses TRBV19 with TRBJ1-2, with 7 bases identical to TRBD1. Germline V gene lookup returns CDR1 LNHDA and CDR2 SQIVND (reference sequence). V lost 5 bases, J lost 4 bases, and 7 bases stayed unmatched. The CDR3 contains 14 residues. The CDR3 coding sequence is TGTGCCAGTAGTGAGGGGGCGAGGATCTATGGCTACACCTTC. Its protein product is CASSEGARIYGYTF.

The chain uses TRBV2 and TRBJ1-2, with D possibly being TRBD1 (6 bases). CDR3 length equals 14 residues. V lost 4 bases and J lost 8, with 17 bases in between. CDR1 SNHLY and CDR2 FYNNEI come from the germline V gene. In DNA form, the CDR3 reads TGTGCCAGCAGTGTGCTCGTGGGGGCGGGCGGCTACACCTTC. Translating it yields CASSVLVGAGGYTF.

V usage is TRBV19 and J usage is TRBJ2-4; 7 positions agree with TRBD1. V lost 4 bases, J lost 6 bases, and 6 bases stayed unmatched. CDR1 is LNHDA and CDR2 is SQIVND in the germline V gene (reference sequence). The CDR3 totals 14 residues. This CDR3 reads CASSRQGIGNIQYF. The CDR3 DNA follows: TGTGCCAGTAGTAGACAGGGTATCGGAAACATTCAGTACTTC.

This clone was found many times. This chain links TRBV7-6 with TRBJ2-7, with 7 bases identical to TRBD2. Per the germline V gene, CDR1 is SGHVS and CDR2 is FNYEAQ. The CDR3 length is 15 residues. V trimming: 6 bases; J trimming: 5 bases; junction bases outside the gene matches: 13. CDR3 DNA: TGTGCCAGCAGTCCGGCCGGGGAGGGGAGGGACGAGCAGTACTTC. Residues: CASSPAGEGRDEQYF.

This rearrangement joins TRBV18 to TRBJ1-5; no firm D call. Trimming left V 5 bases short and J 2 bases short, with 10 bases between. Per the germline V gene, CDR1 is KGHSH and CDR2 is LQKENI. There are 14 residues in the CDR3. In DNA, the CDR3 is TGTGCCAGCTCATCGCGTGAACGCAATCAGCCCCAGCATTTT. Translating gives CASSSRERNQPQHF.

The chain links TRBV6-1 to TRBJ1-5, with D possibly being TRBD1 (5 bases). The CDR3 sequence is 15 residues long. Trimming stripped 2 bases from V and 5 bases from J, with 13 bases between. Per the germline V gene, CDR1 is MNHNS and CDR2 is SASEGT. The CDR3 bases are TGTGCCAGCAGTGAATGGGGCAGGGTGGATCAGCCCCAGCATTTT. Its translation: CASSEWGRVDQPQHF.

The rearrangement joins TRBV5-5 to TRBJ1-5, with 8 bases lining up with TRBD1. Germline V gives CDR1 SGHKS, CDR2 YYEKEE (reference sequence). Trimming cost V 0 bases and J 7 bases; bases outside gene matches: 3. The CDR3 is 14 amino acids. CDR3 amino acids: CASSLGQGSQPQHF. In DNA form, the CDR3 reads TGTGCCAGCAGCTTGGGACAGGGGTCACAGCCCCAGCATTTT.

The chain has TRBV6-5 and TRBJ1-2, with a weak D call TRBD1 (6 bases). Deletions cut 7 bases from V and 0 bases from J, with 12 bases between. There are 14 residues in the CDR3. CDR1 and CDR2 (germline): MNHEY, SVGAGI. CDR3 DNA: TGTGCCAGCACTAGGACAGCCACTAACTATGGCTACACCTTC. Its protein product is CASTRTATNYGYTF.

CDR3 sequence (DNA): TGTGCCAGCAGCTTAGAACAGGGGGCCACAGATACGCAGTATTTT. Translation gives CASSLEQGATDTQYF. V gene TRBV7-9 combines with J gene TRBJ2-3; 9 bases map to TRBD1. Trimming at V came to 1 base and at J to 2 bases, leaving 1 base not matched to a gene. The CDR3 length is 15 residues. In germline, CDR1 is SEHNR, CDR2 FQNEAQ (reference sequence).

This chain links TRBV6-6 with TRBJ2-7, with TRBD1 identical over 8 bases. Trimming took 5 bases from V and 3 from J; bases not matched to a gene: 3. Per the germline V gene, CDR1 is MNHNY and CDR2 is SVGAGI (reference sequence). The CDR3 is 13 amino acids. CDR3 amino acids: CASSQGTGYEQYF. Written as DNA, the CDR3 is TGTGCCAGCAGTCAAGGGACAGGCTACGAGCAGTACTTC.

The chain uses TRBV5-4 and TRBJ2-1; TRBD2 might be the D (6 bases). The germline CDR1 and CDR2 sequences are SGHNT and YYREEE (reference sequence). The CDR3 consists of 16 residues. V lost 0 bases and J 2 bases, leaving 12 bases between the germline ends. The CDR3 region is CASSLGGRLAYNEQFF. In DNA form, the CDR3 reads TGTGCCAGCAGCTTGGGAGGGAGGTTAGCCTACAATGAGCAGTTCTTC.

The V gene is TRBV5-1, the J gene TRBJ2-5, with D tentatively TRBD1 (5 bases). Germline V gene data show CDR1 as SGHRS and CDR2 as YFSETQ. The CDR3 spans 14 residues. Trimming stripped 3 bases from V and 1 base from J, with 10 bases between. The CDR3 here is CASSWGFSQETQYF. In nucleotides, the CDR3 is TGCGCCAGCAGCTGGGGCTTTTCCCAAGAGACCCAGTACTTC.

This clone was seen more than once but under ten times. This sequence joins TRBV3-1 (or the pseudogene TRBV3-2) and TRBJ2-5, with TRBD2 as a possible D gene (5 bases). The CDR3 extends over 13 amino acids. The germline CDR1 and CDR2 sequences are LGHDT and YNNKEL (reference sequence). V dropped 5 bases and J dropped 4 bases, with 11 bases sitting between them. CDR3 sequence (DNA): TGTGCCAGCAGCAGGCTGGGGAGAGAGACCCAGTACTTC. This codes for CASSRLGRETQYF.

This chain uses TRBV4-1 with TRBJ1-1; 7 bases agree with TRBD1. There are 16 residues in the CDR3. Unmatched junction bases numbered 13, after V lost 5 bases and J lost 4 bases. CDR1 is MGHRA, CDR2 YSYEKL, per germline. The CDR3 sequence is CASSTRLTGIGTEAFF. In DNA, the CDR3 is TGCGCCAGCAGCACCCGATTGACAGGGATAGGCACTGAAGCTTTCTTT.

The chain is built from TRBV5-6 and TRBJ1-5; no reliable D call. Trimming stripped 4 bases from V and 9 bases from J, with 11 bases between. The CDR3 extends over 12 amino acids. From germline, CDR1 is SGHDT and CDR2 YYEEEE. As DNA, the CDR3 is TGTGCCAGCAGCGAACAAGGAGGGCCCCAGCATTTT. Translating gives CASSEQGGPQHF.

This sequence joins TRBV5-1 and TRBJ2-3; possibly TRBD1 for D (5 bases). Germline V gene data show CDR1 as SGHRS and CDR2 as YFSETQ. With 4 bases removed from V and 1 base from J, the gap between germline ends came to 13 bases. CDR3 length equals 15 residues. CDR3 sequence (DNA): TGCGCCAGCAGCCTGGTGGGGCAAGGCACAGATACGCAGTATTTT. Translation gives CASSLVGQGTDTQYF.

This sequence joins TRBV7-9 and TRBJ1-1; D is uncertain. V shed 3 bases and J shed 1 base, with 9 bases lying between them. Germline CDR1 and CDR2: SEHNR and FQNEAQ (reference sequence). The CDR3 contains 14 residues. CDR3 amino acids: CASSFVPRNTEAFF. CDR3 DNA sequence: TGTGCCAGCAGCTTTGTCCCGAGGAACACTGAAGCTTTCTTT. The complete variable domain, with remaining parts taken from reference TRBV7-9 and TRBJ1-1, reads DTGVSQNPRHKITKRGQNVTFRCDPISEHNRLYWYRQTLGQGPEFLTYFQNEAQLEKSRLLSDRFSAERPKGSFSTLEIQRTEQGDSAMYLCASSFVPRNTEAFFGQGTRLTVV.

The chain recombines TRBV5-1 with TRBJ2-7; 7 bases fit TRBD2. Trimming cost V 0 bases and J 6 bases; bases outside gene matches: 12. Germline V CDR1 and CDR2: SGHRS, YFSETQ. This CDR3 has 16 residues. The CDR3 sequence: CASSLALGTISGEQYF. DNA of the CDR3: TGCGCCAGCAGCTTGGCCCTCGGGACTATATCTGGCGAGCAGTACTTC.

The chain is built from TRBV6-1 and TRBJ1-5; D might be TRBD1 (6 bases). The CDR3 extends over 14 amino acids. V was clipped by 1 base and J by 7 bases, with 11 bases between them. CDR1 and CDR2 from the germline V gene are MNHNS and SASEGT. CDR3 nucleotide sequence: TGTGCCAGCAGTGAAGGGGGGCGCCGACAGCCCCAGCATTTT. Encoded protein: CASSEGGRRQPQHF.